This is a list of T cell receptor beta chains from one sample in a study of blood T cell repertoires in COVID-19. Profiling relied on immunoSEQ multiplex PCR, and the TCRdb table lists in-frame clones only, not all of them. The sample has about 63,000 clones, about four fifths seen once. The sequencing sample was made of PBMCs or T cells enriched from blood (not recorded which). The receptor source for this set is a woman aged 40-49 years with acute COVID-19. Each CDR3 is given with its conserved first and last residue. A D gene is named only where the DNA matches it firmly. Size is stated for part of the rows, as once, few or many counts, or as a class when the clone is expanded.

TRBD1 | TRBJ1-3 | once | TRBV10-3 | CAISEPGTGGGNTIYF | TGTGCCATCAGTGAACCGGGGACAGGTGGTGGAAACACCATATATTTT
NA | TRBJ2-1 | once | TRBV6-5 | CASTGSYEQFF | TGTGCCAGCACTGGGAGCTATGAGCAGTTCTTC
TRBD1 | TRBJ1-1 | once | TRBV2 | CASGFGTANTEAFF | TGTGCCAGCGGATTCGGGACAGCGAACACTGAAGCTTTCTTT
TRBD2 | TRBJ2-3 | NA | TRBV6-4 | CASSDGREGDTQYF | TGTGCCAGCAGTGACGGGCGGGAGGGGGATACGCAGTATTTT
NA | TRBJ1-1 | NA | TRBV4-2 | CASSQDRGSTEAFF | TGTGCCAGCAGCCAAGATAGGGGGAGCACTGAAGCTTTCTTT
TRBD1 | TRBJ1-2 | NA | TRBV25-1 | CASSAGQGASGYTF | TGTGCCAGCAGCGCGGGACAGGGGGCCTCTGGCTACACCTTC
TRBD1 | TRBJ1-2 | NA | TRBV6-5 | CASSYSGDRGDYGYTF | TGTGCCAGCAGTTACTCGGGGGACAGGGGGGACTATGGCTACACCTTC
NA | TRBJ1-4 | NA | TRBV14 | CASSQDTGGEKLFF | TGTGCCAGCAGCCAAGATACGGGGGGTGAAAAACTGTTTTTT
TRBD1 | TRBJ1-2 | NA | TRBV4-1 | CASSRPGQGGGYTF | TGCGCCAGCAGCCGACCGGGACAGGGAGGTGGCTACACCTTC
NA | TRBJ2-7 | NA | TRBV5-1 | CASSLRLGASEQYF | TGCGCCAGCAGCTTGCGCTTGGGGGCGTCCGAGCAGTACTTC
NA | TRBJ1-1 | NA | TRBV27 | CASSLSGGPTEAFF | TGTGCCAGCAGTTTATCGGGGGGGCCCACTGAAGCTTTCTTT
TRBD2 | TRBJ2-1 | NA | TRBV29-1 | CSVTGRGAYNEQFF | TGCAGCGTTACAGGGCGGGGGGCCTACAATGAGCAGTTCTTC
NA | TRBJ1-3 | NA | TRBV19 | CASSTDRQTGNTIYF | TGTGCCAGTAGTACCGACCGACAGACTGGAAACACCATATATTTT
TRBD1 | TRBJ1-2 | NA | TRBV5-4 | CASSRRGQGEWGYTF | TGTGCCAGCAGCCGACGAGGACAGGGGGAATGGGGCTACACCTTC
NA | TRBJ2-7 | NA | TRBV27 | CASRLRGSPEQYF | TGTGCCAGCAGGTTAAGGGGGAGTCCCGAGCAGTACTTC
NA | TRBJ1-3 | NA | TRBV4-2 | CASSRLSSGNTIYF | TGTGCCAGCAGCCGTTTGAGCTCTGGAAACACCATATATTTT
TRBD2 | TRBJ2-3 | NA | TRBV24-1 | CATSGGGRAEDTQYF | TGTGCCACCAGTGGGGGGGGGAGGGCCGAAGATACGCAGTATTTT
NA | TRBJ2-5 | NA | TRBV12-3/TRBV12-4 | CASAGVGETQYF | TGTGCCAGCGCAGGGGTTGGGGAGACCCAGTACTTC
NA | TRBJ1-1 | NA | TRBV10-3 | CAISEWLEAFF | TGTGCCATCAGTGAGTGGCTCGAAGCTTTCTTT
TRBD1 | TRBJ2-2 | NA | TRBV4-2 | CASSQDTPQGIRLSTGELFF | TGTGCCAGCAGCCAAGATACGCCACAGGGGATAAGGCTGAGCACCGGGGAGCTATTTTTT
NA | TRBJ1-2 | once | TRBV10-3 | CAISEVGRGYGYTF | TGTGCCATCAGTGAGGTGGGCAGGGGCTATGGCTACACCTTC
NA | TRBJ1-2 | NA | TRBV7-2 | CASSLSSRGAYGYTF | TGTGCCAGCAGCTTATCGTCCAGGGGTGCATATGGCTACACCTTC
NA | TRBJ2-7 | NA | TRBV5-1 | CASSASLGSHEQYF | TGCGCCAGCAGCGCCTCACTAGGAAGCCACGAGCAGTACTTC
TRBD1 | TRBJ1-4 | NA | TRBV7-6 | CASSSGTGRTEKLFF | TGTGCCAGCAGCTCCGGGACAGGGAGGACTGAAAAACTGTTTTTT
TRBD2 | TRBJ2-2 | NA | TRBV5-1 | CASSLGVAGGYTGELFF | TGCGCCAGCAGCTTGGGTGTAGCGGGGGGATACACCGGGGAGCTGTTTTTT
NA | TRBJ1-2 | NA | TRBV7-8 | CASSLWGDYGYTF | TGTGCCAGCAGCTTATGGGGGGACTATGGCTACACCTTC
NA | TRBJ1-2 | NA | TRBV6-6 | CASTQGRLFYGYTF | TGTGCCAGCACCCAGGGTAGGCTCTTCTATGGCTACACCTTC
NA | TRBJ2-7 | NA | TRBV27 | CASKATGYLEQYF | TGTGCCAGCAAAGCCACAGGGTATTTGGAGCAGTACTTC
TRBD2 | TRBJ2-5 | NA | TRBV27 | CASSLSSGRAGETQYF | TGTGCCAGCAGTTTATCCAGCGGGAGGGCGGGAGAGACCCAGTACTTC
TRBD1 | TRBJ1-2 | NA | TRBV6-4 | CASSATGNPIYGYTF | TGTGCCAGCAGTGCGACAGGGAATCCCATCTATGGCTACACCTTC
NA | TRBJ2-3 | NA | TRBV7-9 | CASSPLRDTQYF | TGTGCCAGCAGCCCCCTCCGAGATACGCAGTATTTT
TRBD1 | TRBJ1-1 | NA | TRBV5-1 | CASSLTGVNTEAFF | TGCGCCAGCAGCCTCACAGGGGTGAACACTGAAGCTTTCTTT
NA | TRBJ1-2 | NA | TRBV6-5 | CASSRSGRAGGYTF | TGTGCCAGCAGCCGAAGCGGCAGGGCGGGGGGCTACACCTTC
TRBD1 | TRBJ2-5 | medium-sized | TRBV27 | CASRGTDRAQETQYF | TGTGCCAGCCGTGGGACAGACCGGGCTCAAGAGACCCAGTACTTC
NA | TRBJ2-3 | once | TRBV5-4 | CASSLDTRSTDTQYF | TGTGCCAGCAGCTTAGACACACGAAGCACAGATACGCAGTATTTT
NA | TRBJ1-1 | once | TRBV6-6 | CASSYSGPGMNTEAFF | TGTGCCAGCAGTTACTCAGGCCCAGGGATGAACACTGAAGCTTTCTTT
TRBD1 | TRBJ1-4 | once | TRBV14 | CASSQTGASVGEKLFF | TGTGCCAGCAGCCAGACAGGGGCATCAGTTGGTGAAAAACTGTTTTTT
NA | TRBJ1-1 | NA | TRBV5-4 | CASSLAVGGEAFF | TGTGCCAGCAGCTTGGCCGTAGGGGGTGAAGCTTTCTTT
NA | TRBJ1-1 | NA | TRBV3-1/TRBV3-2 | CASSQDSGVMNTEAFF | TGTGCCAGCAGCCAAGATTCAGGGGTGATGAACACTGAAGCTTTCTTT
NA | TRBJ2-5 | NA | TRBV11-2 | CASSLGAEETQYF | TGTGCCAGCAGCTTGGGGGCCGAGGAGACCCAGTACTTC
NA | TRBJ2-7 | NA | TRBV7-9 | CATEKKPPYEQYF | TGTGCCACCGAAAAGAAGCCCCCCTACGAGCAGTACTTC
NA | TRBJ2-3 | NA | TRBV3-1/TRBV3-2 | CASSQLGTPGPDTQYF | TGTGCCAGCAGCCAACTAGGGACTCCCGGCCCAGATACGCAGTATTTT
TRBD1 | TRBJ1-2 | NA | TRBV4-2 | CASSQDLTGDYGYTF | TGTGCCAGCAGCCAAGATTTGACAGGGGACTATGGCTACACCTTC
NA | TRBJ1-2 | NA | TRBV5-5 | CASSPGGGGTNYGYTF | TGTGCCAGCAGCCCGGGGGGGGGCGGCACTAACTATGGCTACACCTTC
NA | TRBJ1-4 | once | TRBV4-1 | CASSQGFGNEKLFF | TGCGCCAGCAGCCAAGGGTTCGGGAATGAAAAACTGTTTTTT
TRBD1 | TRBJ1-2 | few | TRBV5-1 | CASSSGQGKLYGYTF | TGCGCCAGCAGCTCCGGACAGGGGAAGCTCTATGGCTACACCTTC
TRBD1 | TRBJ2-3 | few | TRBV27 | CASSLGTGGADTQYF | TGTGCCAGCAGTTTAGGGACAGGGGGAGCAGATACGCAGTATTTT
NA | TRBJ1-5 | NA | TRBV6-4 | CASSPEEGQPQHF | TGTGCCAGCAGCCCAGAGGAGGGCCAGCCCCAGCATTTT
TRBD1 | TRBJ2-5 | NA | TRBV5-1 | CASSLARQGGWETQYF | TGCGCCAGCAGCTTGGCCCGACAGGGCGGATGGGAGACCCAGTACTTC
TRBD1 | TRBJ1-5 | NA | TRBV12-5 | CASGPGGNQPQHF | TGTGCTAGTGGCCCAGGGGGAAATCAGCCCCAGCATTTT
TRBD1 | TRBJ1-4 | NA | TRBV10-3 | CAIRPDRAGEKLFF | TGTGCCATCAGGCCGGACAGGGCAGGAGAAAAACTGTTTTTT